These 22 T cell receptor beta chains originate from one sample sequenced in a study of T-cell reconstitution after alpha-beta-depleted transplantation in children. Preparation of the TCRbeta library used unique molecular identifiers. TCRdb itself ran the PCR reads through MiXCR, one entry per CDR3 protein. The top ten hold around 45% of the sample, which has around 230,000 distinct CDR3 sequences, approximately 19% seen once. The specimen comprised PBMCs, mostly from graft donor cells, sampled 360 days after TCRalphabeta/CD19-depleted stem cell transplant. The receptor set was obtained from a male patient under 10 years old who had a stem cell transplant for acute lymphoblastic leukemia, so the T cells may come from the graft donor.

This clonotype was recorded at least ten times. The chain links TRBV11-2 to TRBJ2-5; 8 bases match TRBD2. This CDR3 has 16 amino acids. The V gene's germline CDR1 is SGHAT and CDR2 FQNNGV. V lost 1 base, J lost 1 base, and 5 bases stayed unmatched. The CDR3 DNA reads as TGTGCCAGCAGCTTAGTCGGCGGGGGGTTCCAAGAGACCCAGTACTTC. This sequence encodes CASSLVGGGFQETQYF.

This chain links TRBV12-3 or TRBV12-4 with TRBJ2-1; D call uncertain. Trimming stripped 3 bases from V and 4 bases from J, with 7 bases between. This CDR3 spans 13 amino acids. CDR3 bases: TGTGCCAGCAGTTTTCGGCAGTACAATGAGCAGTTCTTC. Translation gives CASSFRQYNEQFF.

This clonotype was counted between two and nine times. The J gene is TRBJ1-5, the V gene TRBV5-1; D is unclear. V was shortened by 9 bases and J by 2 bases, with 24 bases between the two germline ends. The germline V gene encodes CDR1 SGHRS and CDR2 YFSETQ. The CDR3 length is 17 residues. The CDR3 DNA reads TGCGCCACCAGACTCCGGAGGGCCAGGTCGGGCAATCAGCCCCAGCATTTT. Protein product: CATRLRRARSGNQPQHF.

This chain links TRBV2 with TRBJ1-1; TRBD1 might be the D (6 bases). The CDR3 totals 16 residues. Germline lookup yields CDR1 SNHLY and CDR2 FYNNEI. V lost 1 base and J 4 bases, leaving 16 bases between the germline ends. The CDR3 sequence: CASSEGVGRGLTEAFF. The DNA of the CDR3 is TGTGCCAGCAGTGAAGGAGTTGGCCGGGGGCTCACTGAAGCTTTCTTT.

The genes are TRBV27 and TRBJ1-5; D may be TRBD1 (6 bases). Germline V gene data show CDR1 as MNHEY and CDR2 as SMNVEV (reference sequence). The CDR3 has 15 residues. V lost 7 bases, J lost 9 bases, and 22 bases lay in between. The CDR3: CASIPSDRPFRPQHF. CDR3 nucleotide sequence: TGTGCCAGCATCCCTTCCGACAGGCCCTTTCGGCCCCAGCATTTT.

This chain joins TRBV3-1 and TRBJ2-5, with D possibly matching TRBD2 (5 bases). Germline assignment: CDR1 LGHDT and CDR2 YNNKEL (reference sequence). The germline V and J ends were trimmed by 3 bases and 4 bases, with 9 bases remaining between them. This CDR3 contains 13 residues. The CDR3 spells CASSQLRAETQYF. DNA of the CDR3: TGTGCCAGCAGCCAGTTGAGGGCAGAGACCCAGTACTTC.

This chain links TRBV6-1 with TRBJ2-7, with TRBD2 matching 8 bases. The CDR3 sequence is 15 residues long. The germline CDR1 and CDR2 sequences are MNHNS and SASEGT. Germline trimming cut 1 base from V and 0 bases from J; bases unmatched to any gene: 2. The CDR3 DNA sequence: TGTGCCAGCAGTGAAGGAAGCGGGAGCTCCTACGAGCAGTACTTC. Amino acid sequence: CASSEGSGSSYEQYF.

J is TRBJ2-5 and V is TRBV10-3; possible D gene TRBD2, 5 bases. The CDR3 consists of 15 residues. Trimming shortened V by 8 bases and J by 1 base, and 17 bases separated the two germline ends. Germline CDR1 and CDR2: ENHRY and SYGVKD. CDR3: CAIADRRTSQETQYF. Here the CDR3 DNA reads TGTGCCATCGCAGATCGTCGGACTTCCCAAGAGACCCAGTACTTC.

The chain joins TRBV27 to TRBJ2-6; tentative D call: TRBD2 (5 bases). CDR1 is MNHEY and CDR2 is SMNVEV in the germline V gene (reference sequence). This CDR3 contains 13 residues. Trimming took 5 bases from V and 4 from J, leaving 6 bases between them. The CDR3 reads CASSRGGANVLTF. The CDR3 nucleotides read TGTGCCAGCAGTAGAGGGGGGGCCAACGTCCTGACTTTC.

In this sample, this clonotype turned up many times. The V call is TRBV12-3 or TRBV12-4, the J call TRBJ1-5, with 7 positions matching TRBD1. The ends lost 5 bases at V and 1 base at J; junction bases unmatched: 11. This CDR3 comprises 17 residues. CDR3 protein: CASSRGSGTESNQPQHF. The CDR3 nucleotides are TGTGCCAGCAGTCGGGGAAGTGGGACAGAGAGCAATCAGCCCCAGCATTTT.

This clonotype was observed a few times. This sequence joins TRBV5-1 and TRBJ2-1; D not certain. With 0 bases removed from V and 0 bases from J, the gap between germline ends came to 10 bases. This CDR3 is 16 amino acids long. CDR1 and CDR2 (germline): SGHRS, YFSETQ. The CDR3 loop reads CASSLAATPSYNEQFF. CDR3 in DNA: TGCGCCAGCAGCTTGGCCGCGACACCCTCCTACAATGAGCAGTTCTTC.

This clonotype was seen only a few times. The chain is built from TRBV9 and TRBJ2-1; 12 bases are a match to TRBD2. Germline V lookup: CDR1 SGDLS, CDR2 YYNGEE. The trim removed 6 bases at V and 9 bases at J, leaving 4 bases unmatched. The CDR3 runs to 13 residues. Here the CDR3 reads CASTSGGVFEQFF. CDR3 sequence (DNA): TGTGCCAGCACTAGCGGGGGGGTATTTGAGCAGTTCTTC.

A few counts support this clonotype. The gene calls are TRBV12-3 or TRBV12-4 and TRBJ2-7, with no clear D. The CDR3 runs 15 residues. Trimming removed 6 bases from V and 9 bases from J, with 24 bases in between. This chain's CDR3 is CASSPHWAVPQGQYF. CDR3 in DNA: TGTGCCAGCAGCCCCCACTGGGCAGTTCCCCAAGGGCAGTACTTC.

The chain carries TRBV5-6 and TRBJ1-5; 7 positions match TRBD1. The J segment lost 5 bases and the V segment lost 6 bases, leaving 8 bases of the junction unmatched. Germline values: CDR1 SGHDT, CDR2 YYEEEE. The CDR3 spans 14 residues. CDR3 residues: CASNLGGGDQPQHF. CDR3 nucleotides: TGTGCCAGCAATCTGGGAGGGGGCGATCAGCCCCAGCATTTT.

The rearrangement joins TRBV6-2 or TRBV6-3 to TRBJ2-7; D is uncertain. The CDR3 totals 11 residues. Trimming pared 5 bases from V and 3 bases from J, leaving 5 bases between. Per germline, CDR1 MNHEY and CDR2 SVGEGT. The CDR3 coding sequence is TGTGCCAGCAGTCAAGTCTACGAGCAGTACTTC. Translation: CASSQVYEQYF.

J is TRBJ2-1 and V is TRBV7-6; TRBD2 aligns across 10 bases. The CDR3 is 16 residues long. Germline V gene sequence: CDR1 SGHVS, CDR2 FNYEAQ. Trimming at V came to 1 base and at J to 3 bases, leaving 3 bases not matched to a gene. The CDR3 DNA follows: TGTGCCAGCAGCTTAGATAAGCGGGGGGGCTACAATGAGCAGTTCTTC. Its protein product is CASSLDKRGGYNEQFF.

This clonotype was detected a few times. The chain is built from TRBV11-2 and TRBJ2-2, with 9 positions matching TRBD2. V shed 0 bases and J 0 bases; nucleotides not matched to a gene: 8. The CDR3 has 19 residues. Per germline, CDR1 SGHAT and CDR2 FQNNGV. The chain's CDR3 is CASSLDGISGGSNTGELFF. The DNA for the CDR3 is TGTGCCAGCAGCTTAGATGGCATCAGCGGGGGGTCGAACACCGGGGAGCTGTTTTTT.

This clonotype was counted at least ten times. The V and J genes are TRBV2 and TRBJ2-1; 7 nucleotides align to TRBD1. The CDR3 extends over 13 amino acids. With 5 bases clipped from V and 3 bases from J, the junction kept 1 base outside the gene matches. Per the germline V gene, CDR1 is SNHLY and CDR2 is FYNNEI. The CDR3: CASSRDSYNEQFF. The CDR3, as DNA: TGTGCCAGCAGTCGGGACAGCTACAATGAGCAGTTCTTC.

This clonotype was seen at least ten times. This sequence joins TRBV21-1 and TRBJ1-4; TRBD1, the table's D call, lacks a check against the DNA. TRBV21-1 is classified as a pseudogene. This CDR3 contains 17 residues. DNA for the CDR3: TGTGCCAGCAGCATGCCCGGACACCGTGCAACTAATGAAAAACTGTTTTTT. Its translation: CASSMPGHRATNEKLFF.

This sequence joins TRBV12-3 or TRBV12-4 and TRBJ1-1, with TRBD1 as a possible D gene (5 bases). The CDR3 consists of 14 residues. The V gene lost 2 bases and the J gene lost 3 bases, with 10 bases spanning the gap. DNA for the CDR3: TGTGCCAGCAGTTTAAGGGGCGCGGACACTGAAGCTTTCTTT. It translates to CASSLRGADTEAFF.

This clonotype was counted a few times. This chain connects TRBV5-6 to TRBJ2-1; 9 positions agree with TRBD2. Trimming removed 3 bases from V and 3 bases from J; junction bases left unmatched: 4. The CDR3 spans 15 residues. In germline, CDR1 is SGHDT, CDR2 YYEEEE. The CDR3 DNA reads TGTGCCAGCAGCTCTAGCGGGAACCTCTACAATGAGCAGTTCTTC. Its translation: CASSSSGNLYNEQFF.

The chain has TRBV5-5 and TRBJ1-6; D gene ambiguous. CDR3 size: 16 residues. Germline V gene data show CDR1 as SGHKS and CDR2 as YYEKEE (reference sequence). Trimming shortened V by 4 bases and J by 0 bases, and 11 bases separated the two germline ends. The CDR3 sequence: CASSLPAGSYNSPLHF. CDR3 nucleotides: TGTGCCAGCAGCCTTCCGGCGGGCTCCTATAATTCACCCCTCCACTTT. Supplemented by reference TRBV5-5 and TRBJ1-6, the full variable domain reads DAGVTQSPTHLIKTRGQQVTLRCSPISGHKSVSWYQQVLGQGPQFIFQYYEKEERGRGNFPDRFSARQFPNYSSELNVNALLLGDSALYLCASSLPAGSYNSPLHFGNGTRLTVT.